Following are 2 T cell receptor beta chains from one sample sequenced in a study of cytomegalovirus exposure and HLA in healthy donors. Primers: 60 Vbeta forward and 13 Jbeta reverse. The assay was immunoSEQ multiplex PCR, and TCRdb's table has in-frame clones only and misses some. Of approximately 170,000 clones in the sample, roughly 76% were seen once. The sequencing input was PBMCs. These receptors came from a human donor in good health.

V is TRBV14 and J is TRBJ2-7; D unclear. The germline CDR1 and CDR2 sequences are SGHDN and FVKESK. The CDR3 has 13 residues. Trimming cost V 3 bases and J 0 bases, with 6 bases left between them. The CDR3 DNA reads as TGTGCCAGCAGCCAGGCCAACTCCTACGAGCAGTACTTC. This translates into CASSQANSYEQYF.

Points on this clone: This specimen includes other DNA sequences encoding the same CDR3. The rearrangement links TRBV5-1 to TRBJ1-4; possible D gene TRBD1, 5 bases. Trimming left V 0 bases short and J 9 bases short, with 9 bases between. CDR1 is SGHRS, CDR2 YFSETQ, per germline. The length of the CDR3 is 13 residues. CDR3 sequence: CASSLAGGQKLFF. The CDR3, as DNA: TGCGCCAGCAGCTTGGCCGGGGGACAAAAACTGTTTTTT. Looking up the rest from reference TRBV5-1 and TRBJ1-4 gives the full variable domain: KAGVTQTPRYLIKTRGQQVTLSCSPISGHRSVSWYQQTPGQGLQFLFEYFSETQRNKGNFPGRFSGRQFSNSRSEMNVSTLELGDSALYLCASSLAGGQKLFFGSGTQLSVL.